A selection of T cell receptor beta chains follows, all from one sample in a study of PD-1 blockade in classical Hodgkin lymphoma. Some clones are missing from TCRdb's copy, which holds only in-frame ones; the method was immunoSEQ multiplex PCR. The table records about 21,000 clones, 70% to 80% of them present only once. Sequences were derived from peripheral blood mononuclear cells (PBMCs), sampled before the fourth cycle of nivolumab. All receptors derive from a human donor with classical Hodgkin lymphoma. The conserved cysteine and the conserved F or W are not part of the CDR3 here. A D gene is named only where the DNA matches it firmly.

D	V	J	CDR3
NA	TRBV25-1	TRBJ2-6	ASSSFGAGANVLT
NA	TRBV21-1	TRBJ1-2	ASSKQGEQGESKGYT
NA	TRBV6-5	TRBJ1-1	ASRDGHTEAF
TRBD1	TRBV7-9	TRBJ2-1	ASSVGQGSYNEQF
NA	TRBV15	TRBJ2-5	ATSSVVETQY
NA	TRBV11-2	TRBJ2-7	ASSLGGTGHEQY
TRBD2	TRBV19	TRBJ2-7	ASSRTSGPYEQY
NA	TRBV7-9	TRBJ2-5	ASSLKAVYQETQY
TRBD2	TRBV14	TRBJ2-1	ASSHGTSGNYNEQF
NA	TRBV4-2	TRBJ2-7	ASSQDWSGLWEQY
TRBD1	TRBV5-3	TRBJ1-2	ARSKPSNRDRDGYT
NA	TRBV19	TRBJ1-5	ASSIGQNNQPQH
NA	TRBV19	TRBJ2-7	ASSVLLQSYEQY
NA	TRBV18	TRBJ2-3	ASSPPIWNITDTQY
NA	TRBV19	TRBJ1-2	ASRTGANYGYT
NA	TRBV4-1	TRBJ2-3	ASSQVVGLDTDTQY
TRBD2	TRBV14	TRBJ2-5	ASSEELSGRGTLTDEETQY
NA	TRBV18	TRBJ2-7	ASSLKRVSEQY
NA	TRBV28	TRBJ1-1	ASSLPLGTEAF
NA	TRBV18	TRBJ2-2	ASSPFRNTGELF
NA	TRBV5-1	TRBJ2-1	ASSLWDGEQF
NA	TRBV4-1	TRBJ2-1	ASSQAGTLTYNEQF
NA	TRBV6-5	TRBJ1-3	ASSYGWGSSGNTIY
TRBD2	TRBV7-8	TRBJ2-1	ASSLAGGGSYNEQF
NA	TRBV5-4	TRBJ2-7	ASSKGIPDLYEQY
TRBD2	TRBV9	TRBJ2-3	ASSVDSGRLDTQY
NA	TRBV9	TRBJ1-1	ASSYARDTEAF
NA	TRBV5-3	TRBJ1-5	ARIRSYRDHQPQH
TRBD1	TRBV28	TRBJ2-5	ASSPQAWGWDRGLETQY
NA	TRBV27	TRBJ2-2	ASSPLYRATSRELF
NA	TRBV27	TRBJ2-7	ASTPYGGATYEQY
NA	TRBV4-1	TRBJ2-7	ASSQAPLAGNSYEQY
NA	TRBV5-4	TRBJ2-5	ASSRGFGETQY
NA	TRBV7-7	TRBJ2-7	ASSVSLRSEQY
NA	TRBV4-1	TRBJ2-2	ASSQVGAGELF
NA	TRBV10-3	TRBJ2-1	ATRENAAGVAF
NA	TRBV5-4	TRBJ2-5	ASSLDTETQY
NA	TRBV29-1	TRBJ2-1	SVEDYRGTNPYNEQF
NA	TRBV27	TRBJ2-7	ASSLWAGSEQY
TRBD1	TRBV7-8	TRBJ2-7	ASSPGQGAVEQY
NA	TRBV7-8	TRBJ2-1	ASSIVGLSPLPYNEQF
NA	TRBV10-2	TRBJ2-7	ASRLTTSSYEQY
NA	TRBV27	TRBJ1-5	ASKELGGSNQPQH
NA	TRBV19	TRBJ2-7	ASSILGSGYEQY